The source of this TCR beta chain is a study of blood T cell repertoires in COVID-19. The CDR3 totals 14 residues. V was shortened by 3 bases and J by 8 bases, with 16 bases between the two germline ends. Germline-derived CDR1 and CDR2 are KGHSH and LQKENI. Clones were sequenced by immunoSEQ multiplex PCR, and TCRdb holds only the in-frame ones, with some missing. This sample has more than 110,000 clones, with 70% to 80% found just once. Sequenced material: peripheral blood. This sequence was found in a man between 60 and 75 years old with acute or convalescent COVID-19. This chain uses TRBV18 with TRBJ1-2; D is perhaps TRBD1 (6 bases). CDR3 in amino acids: CASSPDGGAGGYTF. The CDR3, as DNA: TGTGCCAGCTCACCTGATGGGGGCGCTGGGGGCTACACCTTC.